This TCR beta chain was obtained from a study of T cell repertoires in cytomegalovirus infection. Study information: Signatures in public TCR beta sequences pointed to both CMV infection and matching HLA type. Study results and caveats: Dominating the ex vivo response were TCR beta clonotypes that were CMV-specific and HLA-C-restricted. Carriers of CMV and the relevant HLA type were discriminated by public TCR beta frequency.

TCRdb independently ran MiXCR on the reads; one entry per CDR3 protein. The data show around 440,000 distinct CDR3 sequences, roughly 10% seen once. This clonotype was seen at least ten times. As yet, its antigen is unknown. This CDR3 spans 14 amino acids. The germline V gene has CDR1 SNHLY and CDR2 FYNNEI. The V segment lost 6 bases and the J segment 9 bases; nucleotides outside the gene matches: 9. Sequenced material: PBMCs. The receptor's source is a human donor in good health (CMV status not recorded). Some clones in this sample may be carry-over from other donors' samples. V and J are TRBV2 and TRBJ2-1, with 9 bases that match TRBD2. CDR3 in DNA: TGTGCCAGCAGGGGCTCGGGACTAGCTTTTGAGCAGTTCTTC. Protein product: CASRGSGLAFEQFF.